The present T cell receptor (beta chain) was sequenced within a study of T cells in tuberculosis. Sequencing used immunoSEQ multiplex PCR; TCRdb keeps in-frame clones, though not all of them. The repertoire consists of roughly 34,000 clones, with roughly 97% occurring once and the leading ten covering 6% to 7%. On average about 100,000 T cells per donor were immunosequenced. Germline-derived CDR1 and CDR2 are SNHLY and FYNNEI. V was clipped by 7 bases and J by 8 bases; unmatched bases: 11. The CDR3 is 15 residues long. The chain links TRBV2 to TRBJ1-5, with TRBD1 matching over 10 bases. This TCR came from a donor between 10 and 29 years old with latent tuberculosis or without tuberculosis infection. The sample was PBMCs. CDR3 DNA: TGTGCCAGCACAATCATCGGGACAGGGGTGGAGCCCCAGCATTTT. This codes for CASTIIGTGVEPQHF.